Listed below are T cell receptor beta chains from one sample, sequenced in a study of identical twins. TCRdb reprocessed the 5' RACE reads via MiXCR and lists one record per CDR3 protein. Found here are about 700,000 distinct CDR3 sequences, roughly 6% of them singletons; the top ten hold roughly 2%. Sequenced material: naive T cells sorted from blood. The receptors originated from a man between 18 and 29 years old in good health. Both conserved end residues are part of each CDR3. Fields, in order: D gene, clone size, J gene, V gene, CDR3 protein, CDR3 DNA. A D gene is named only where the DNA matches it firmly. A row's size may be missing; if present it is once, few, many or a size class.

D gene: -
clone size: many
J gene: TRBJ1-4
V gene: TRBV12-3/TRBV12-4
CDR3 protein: CASSPQGTRVIEKLFF
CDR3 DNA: TGTGCCAGCAGCCCACAGGGAACAAGAGTGATTGAAAAACTGTTTTTT

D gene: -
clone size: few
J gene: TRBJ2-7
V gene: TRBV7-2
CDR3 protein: CASSSYPSRNEQYF
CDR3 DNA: TGTGCCAGCAGCTCCTACCCGTCCAGGAACGAGCAGTACTTC

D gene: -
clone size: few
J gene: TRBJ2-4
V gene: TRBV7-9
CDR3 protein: CASSPQGLRLAKNIQYF
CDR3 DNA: TGTGCCAGCAGCCCCCAGGGACTGCGACTAGCCAAAAACATTCAGTACTTC

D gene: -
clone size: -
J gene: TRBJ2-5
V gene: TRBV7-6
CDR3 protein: CASSLGVRVQETQYF
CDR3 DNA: TGTGCCAGCAGCTTAGGGGTCAGGGTTCAAGAGACCCAGTACTTC

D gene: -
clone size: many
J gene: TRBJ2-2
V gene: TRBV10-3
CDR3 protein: CATGDLANTGELFF
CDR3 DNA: TGTGCCACCGGGGACTTAGCAAACACCGGGGAGCTGTTTTTT

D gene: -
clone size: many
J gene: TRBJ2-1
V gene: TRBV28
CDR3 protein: CASSRTGEEEFF
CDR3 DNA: TGTGCCAGCAGTCGGACGGGAGAAGAGGAGTTCTTC

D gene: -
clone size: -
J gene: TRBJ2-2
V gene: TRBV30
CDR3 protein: CAWSRGPNTGELFF
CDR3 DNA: TGTGCCTGGAGTCGGGGGCCGAACACCGGGGAGCTGTTTTTT

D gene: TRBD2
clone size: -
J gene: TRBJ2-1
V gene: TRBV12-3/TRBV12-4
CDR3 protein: CASSLSLAGGLYNEQFF
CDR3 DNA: TGTGCCAGCAGTTTAAGTTTAGCGGGAGGGTTATACAATGAGCAGTTCTTC

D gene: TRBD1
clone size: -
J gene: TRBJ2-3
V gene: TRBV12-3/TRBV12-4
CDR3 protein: CASSFPGTVTDTQYF
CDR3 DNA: TGTGCCAGCAGTTTCCCCGGGACAGTCACAGATACGCAGTATTTT

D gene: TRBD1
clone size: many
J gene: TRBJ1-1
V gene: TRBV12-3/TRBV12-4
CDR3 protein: CASSFQGAGNTEAFF
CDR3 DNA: TGTGCCAGCAGTTTCCAGGGGGCCGGGAACACTGAAGCTTTCTTT

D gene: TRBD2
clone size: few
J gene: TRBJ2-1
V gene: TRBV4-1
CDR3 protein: CASSLRAGGPEGSEQFF
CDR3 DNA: TGCGCCAGCAGCCTCAGAGCGGGAGGGCCGGAGGGGAGTGAGCAGTTCTTC

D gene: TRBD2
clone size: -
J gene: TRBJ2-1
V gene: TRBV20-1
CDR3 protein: CSAVPLAGVDNEQFF
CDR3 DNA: TGCAGTGCCGTCCCACTAGCGGGAGTTGACAATGAGCAGTTCTTC

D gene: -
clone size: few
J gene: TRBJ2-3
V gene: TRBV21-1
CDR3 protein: CASSKASGTHHPTDTQYF
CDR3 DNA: TGTGCCAGCAGCAAAGCGTCCGGGACCCACCATCCCACAGATACGCAGTATTTT

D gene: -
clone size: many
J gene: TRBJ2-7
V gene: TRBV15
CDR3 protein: CATSRDRDISSYEQYF
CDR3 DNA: TGTGCCACCAGCCGCGACCGGGACATCAGCTCCTACGAGCAGTACTTC

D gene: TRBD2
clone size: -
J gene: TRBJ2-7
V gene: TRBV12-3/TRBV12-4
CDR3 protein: CASSSDTQTDWGLADIYEQYF
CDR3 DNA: TGTGCCAGCAGTTCCGATACGCAGACAGACTGGGGACTAGCGGACATCTACGAGCAGTACTTC

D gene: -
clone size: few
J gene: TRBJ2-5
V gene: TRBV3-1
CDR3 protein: CASSQDSKGLRTQYF
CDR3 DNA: TGTGCCAGCAGCCAAGATTCGAAGGGACTGCGGACCCAGTACTTC

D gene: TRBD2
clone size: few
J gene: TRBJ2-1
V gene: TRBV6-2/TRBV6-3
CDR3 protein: CASSWTSGRAYNEQFF
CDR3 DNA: TGTGCCAGCAGTTGGACTAGCGGGAGGGCCTACAATGAGCAGTTCTTC

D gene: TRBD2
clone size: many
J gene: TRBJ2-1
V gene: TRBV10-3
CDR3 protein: CAISESGLAGSANEQFF
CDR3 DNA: TGTGCCATCAGTGAGTCAGGACTAGCGGGATCGGCCAATGAGCAGTTCTTC

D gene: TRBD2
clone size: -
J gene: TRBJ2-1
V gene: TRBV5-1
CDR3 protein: CASSLGAGGFNEQFF
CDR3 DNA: TGCGCCAGCAGCTTGGGGGCGGGAGGGTTCAATGAGCAGTTCTTC

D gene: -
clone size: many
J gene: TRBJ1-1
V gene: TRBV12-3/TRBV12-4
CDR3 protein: CASSLGSVNTEAFF
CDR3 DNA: TGTGCCAGCAGTTTAGGTTCGGTGAACACTGAAGCTTTCTTT

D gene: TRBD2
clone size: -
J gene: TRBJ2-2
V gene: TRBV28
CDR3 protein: CASTTQGLAGGRTGELFF
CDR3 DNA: TGTGCCAGCACCACCCAGGGACTAGCGGGAGGGCGGACCGGGGAGCTGTTTTTT

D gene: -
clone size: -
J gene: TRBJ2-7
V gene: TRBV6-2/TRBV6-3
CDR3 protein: CASSYSKLGRGAYEQYF
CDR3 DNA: TGTGCCAGCAGTTACTCGAAGCTCGGCAGGGGGGCCTACGAGCAGTACTTC

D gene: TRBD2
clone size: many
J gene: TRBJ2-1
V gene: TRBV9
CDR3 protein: CASSVAYRTSGYNEQFF
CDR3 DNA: TGTGCCAGCAGCGTAGCTTACCGGACTAGCGGATACAATGAGCAGTTCTTC

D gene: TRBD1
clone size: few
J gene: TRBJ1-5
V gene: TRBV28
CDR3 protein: CASETGGAPWGQPQHF
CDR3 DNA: TGTGCCAGCGAAACAGGGGGCGCCCCGTGGGGCCAGCCCCAGCATTTT

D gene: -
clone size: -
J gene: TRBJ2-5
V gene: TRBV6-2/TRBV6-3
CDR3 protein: CASSYLDLGGETQYF
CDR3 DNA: TGTGCCAGCAGTTACTTGGACCTCGGAGGAGAGACCCAGTACTTC

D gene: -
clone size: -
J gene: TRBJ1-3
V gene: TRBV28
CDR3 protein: CASRRRGSGNTIYF
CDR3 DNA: TGTGCCAGCCGACGCAGGGGCTCTGGAAACACCATATATTTT

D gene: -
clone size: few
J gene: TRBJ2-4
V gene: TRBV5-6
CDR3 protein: CASSPKGKAKNIQYF
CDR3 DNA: TGTGCCAGCAGCCCCAAAGGAAAAGCCAAAAACATTCAGTACTTC

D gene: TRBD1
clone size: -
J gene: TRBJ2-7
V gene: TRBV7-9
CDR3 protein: CASSSHRGISYEQYF
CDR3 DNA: TGTGCCAGCAGCTCCCACAGGGGAATCTCCTACGAGCAGTACTTC

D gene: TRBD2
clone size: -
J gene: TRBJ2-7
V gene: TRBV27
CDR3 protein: CASRMTSGAYEQYF
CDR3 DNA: TGTGCCAGCAGGATGACTAGCGGTGCCTACGAGCAGTACTTC

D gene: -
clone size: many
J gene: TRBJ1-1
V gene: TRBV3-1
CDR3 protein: CASSQVPQGSTEAFF
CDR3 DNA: TGTGCCAGCAGCCAAGTCCCGCAGGGGAGCACTGAAGCTTTCTTT

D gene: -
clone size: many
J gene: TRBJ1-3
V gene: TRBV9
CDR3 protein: CASSVESPRSNTIYF
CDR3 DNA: TGTGCCAGCAGCGTAGAGAGTCCGAGGAGCAACACCATATATTTT

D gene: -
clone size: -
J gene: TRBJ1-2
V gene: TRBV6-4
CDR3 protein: CASSAEGGFNYGYTF
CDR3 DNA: TGTGCCAGCAGTGCAGAGGGGGGATTTAACTATGGCTACACCTTC

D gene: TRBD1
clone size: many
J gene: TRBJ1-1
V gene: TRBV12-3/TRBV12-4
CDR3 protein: CASSSPRGPGTEAFF
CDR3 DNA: TGTGCCAGCAGTTCCCCCAGGGGGCCGGGCACTGAAGCTTTCTTT

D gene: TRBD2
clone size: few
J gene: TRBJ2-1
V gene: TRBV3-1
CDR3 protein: CASSHRLAAYNEQFF
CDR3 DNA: TGTGCCAGCAGCCATCGACTAGCGGCCTACAATGAGCAGTTCTTC

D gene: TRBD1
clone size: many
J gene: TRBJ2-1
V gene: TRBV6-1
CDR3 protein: CASRSGQGGSNEQFF
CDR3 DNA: TGTGCCAGCAGATCGGGACAGGGGGGGTCCAATGAGCAGTTCTTC

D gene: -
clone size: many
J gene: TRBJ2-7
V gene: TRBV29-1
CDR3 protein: CSARGGPYEQYF
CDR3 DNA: TGCAGCGCCAGAGGCGGTCCCTACGAGCAGTACTTC

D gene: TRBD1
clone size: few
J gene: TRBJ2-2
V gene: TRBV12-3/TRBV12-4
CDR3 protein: CASSFTGGSGELFF
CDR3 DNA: TGTGCCAGCAGTTTTACAGGGGGGTCCGGGGAGCTGTTTTTT

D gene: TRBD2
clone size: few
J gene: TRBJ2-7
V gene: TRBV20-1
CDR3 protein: CSAKRSGMGLADDYYEQYF
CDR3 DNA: TGCAGTGCTAAAAGGTCAGGGATGGGACTAGCGGACGACTACTACGAGCAGTACTTC

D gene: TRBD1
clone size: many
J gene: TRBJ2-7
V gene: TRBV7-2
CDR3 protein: CASSLDWGQGYEQYF
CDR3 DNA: TGTGCCAGCAGCTTAGATTGGGGACAGGGCTACGAGCAGTACTTC

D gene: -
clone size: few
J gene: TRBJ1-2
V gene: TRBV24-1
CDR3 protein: CATSDPGTGLGYTF
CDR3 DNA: TGTGCCACCAGTGATCCAGGGACCGGACTCGGCTACACCTTC

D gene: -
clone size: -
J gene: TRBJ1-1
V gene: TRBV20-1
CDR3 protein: CSAPGPRGEAFF
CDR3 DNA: TGCAGTGCGCCGGGACCGAGGGGTGAAGCTTTCTTT

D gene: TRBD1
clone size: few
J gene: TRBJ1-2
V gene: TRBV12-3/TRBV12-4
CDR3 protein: CASSPRPGRGPYGYTF
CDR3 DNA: TGTGCCAGCAGTCCCCGGCCGGGCAGGGGGCCCTATGGCTACACCTTC

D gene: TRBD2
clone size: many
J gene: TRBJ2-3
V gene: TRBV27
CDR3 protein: CASSLGTSRDTQYF
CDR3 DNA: TGTGCCAGCAGTTTGGGGACTAGTCGGGATACGCAGTATTTT

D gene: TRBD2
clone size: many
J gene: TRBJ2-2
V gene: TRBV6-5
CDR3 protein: CASSYFSGRAPDGELFF
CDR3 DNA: TGTGCCAGCAGTTATTTTAGCGGGAGGGCCCCCGACGGGGAGCTGTTTTTT

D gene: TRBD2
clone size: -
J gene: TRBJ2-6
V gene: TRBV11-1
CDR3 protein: CASSLARGLAMGANVLTF
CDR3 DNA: TGTGCCAGCAGCCTAGCTCGGGGACTAGCGATGGGGGCCAACGTCCTGACTTTC

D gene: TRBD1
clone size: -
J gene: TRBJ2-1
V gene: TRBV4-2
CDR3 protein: CASSQGGQGRNEQFF
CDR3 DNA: TGTGCCAGCAGCCAAGGGGGACAGGGCCGCAATGAGCAGTTCTTC

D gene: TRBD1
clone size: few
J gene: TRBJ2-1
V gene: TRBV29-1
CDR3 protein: CSVSPGQAYNEQFF
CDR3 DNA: TGCAGCGTTTCCCCGGGACAGGCGTACAATGAGCAGTTCTTC

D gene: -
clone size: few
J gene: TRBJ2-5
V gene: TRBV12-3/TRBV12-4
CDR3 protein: CASSLWLAEYQVVETQYF
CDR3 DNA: TGTGCCAGCAGTTTATGGCTGGCGGAGTACCAAGTTGTGGAGACCCAGTACTTC

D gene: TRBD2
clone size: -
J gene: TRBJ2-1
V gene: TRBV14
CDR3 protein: CASSQFGTSGSYEQFF
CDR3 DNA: TGTGCCAGCAGCCAATTCGGGACTAGCGGGAGTTATGAGCAGTTCTTC

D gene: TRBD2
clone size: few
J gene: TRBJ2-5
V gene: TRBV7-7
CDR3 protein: CASSQGLAEQETQYF
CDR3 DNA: TGTGCCAGCAGCCAGGGACTAGCGGAACAAGAGACCCAGTACTTC

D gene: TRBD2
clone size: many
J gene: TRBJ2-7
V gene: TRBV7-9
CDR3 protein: CASRTGTSGRESYEQYF
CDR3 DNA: TGTGCCAGCAGAACCGGGACTAGCGGGAGAGAAAGCTACGAGCAGTACTTC

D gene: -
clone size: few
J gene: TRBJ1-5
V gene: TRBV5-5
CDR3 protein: CASSSSEGGTNQPQHF
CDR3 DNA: TGTGCCAGCAGCTCCTCAGAGGGGGGGACCAATCAGCCCCAGCATTTT

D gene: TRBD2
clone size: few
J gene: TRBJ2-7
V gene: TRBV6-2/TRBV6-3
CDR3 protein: CASSPQLAGVSVGAEGEQYF
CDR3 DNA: TGTGCCAGCAGTCCCCAACTAGCGGGAGTCTCGGTGGGGGCTGAAGGCGAGCAGTACTTC

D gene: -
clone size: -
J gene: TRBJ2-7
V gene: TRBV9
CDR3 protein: CASSPDVGEQYF
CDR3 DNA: TGTGCCAGCAGCCCCGACGTTGGGGAGCAGTACTTC

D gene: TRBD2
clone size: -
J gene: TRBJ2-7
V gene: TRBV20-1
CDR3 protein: CSASAAGVFEQYF
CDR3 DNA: TGCAGTGCTAGCGCAGCGGGAGTGTTCGAGCAGTACTTC

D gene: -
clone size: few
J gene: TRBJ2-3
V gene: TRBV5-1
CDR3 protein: CASSLGVVVLSRKVTDTQYF
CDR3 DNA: TGCGCCAGCAGCTTGGGGGTCGTGGTCCTAAGTCGTAAGGTCACAGATACGCAGTATTTT

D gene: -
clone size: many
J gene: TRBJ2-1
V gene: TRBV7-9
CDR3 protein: CASTLFGEQFF
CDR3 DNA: TGTGCCAGCACGCTTTTCGGAGAGCAGTTCTTC

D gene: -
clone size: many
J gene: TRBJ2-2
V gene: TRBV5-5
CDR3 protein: CASSLVGQTNTGELFF
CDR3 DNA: TGTGCCAGCAGCTTGGTAGGGCAGACGAACACCGGGGAGCTGTTTTTT

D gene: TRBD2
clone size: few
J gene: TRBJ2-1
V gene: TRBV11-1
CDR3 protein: CASSPEDLLAGLYNEQFF
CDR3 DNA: TGTGCCAGCAGCCCTGAGGACCTACTAGCGGGGCTCTACAATGAGCAGTTCTTC